One sample yielded the 19 T cell receptor beta chains listed below, sequenced in a study of blood T cell repertoires in COVID-19. Some clones are missing from TCRdb's copy, which holds only in-frame ones; the method was immunoSEQ multiplex PCR. This table has over 110,000 clones, roughly 80% appearing once. Sequenced material: peripheral blood. The receptors shown here come from a man between 65 and 85 years old who had recovered from COVID-19.

The V call is TRBV5-1, the J call TRBJ2-1; D is unresolved. Germline-derived CDR1 and CDR2 are SGHRS and YFSETQ. This CDR3 is built from 16 residues. Trimming stripped 0 bases from V and 5 bases from J, with 15 bases between. CDR3 sequence (DNA): TGCGCCAGCAGCTTGGTTGGCGGCTGGTCCCACAATGAGCAGTTCTTC. Amino acid sequence: CASSLVGGWSHNEQFF. Supplemented by reference TRBV5-1 and TRBJ2-1, the full variable domain reads KAGVTQTPRYLIKTRGQQVTLSCSPISGHRSVSWYQQTPGQGLQFLFEYFSETQRNKGNFPGRFSGRQFSNSRSEMNVSTLELGDSALYLCASSLVGGWSHNEQFFGPGTRLTVL.

The chain links TRBV5-6 to TRBJ2-7; D call uncertain. This CDR3 comprises 14 residues. Trimming shortened V by 0 bases and J by 2 bases, and 9 bases separated the two germline ends. Germline V gene data show CDR1 as SGHDT and CDR2 as YYEEEE. This CDR3 reads CASSLAGDTYEQYF. CDR3 nucleotide sequence: TGTGCCAGCAGCTTGGCAGGCGATACCTACGAGCAGTACTTC. Variable domain in full (rest from reference TRBV5-6 and TRBJ2-7): DAGVTQSPTHLIKTRGQQVTLRCSPKSGHDTVSWYQQALGQGPQFIFQYYEEEERQRGNFPDRFSGHQFPNYSSELNVNALLLGDSALYLCASSLAGDTYEQYFGPGTRLTVT.

This chain connects TRBV19 to TRBJ2-7; 8 nucleotides align to TRBD2. This CDR3 region has 15 residues. Per germline, CDR1 LNHDA and CDR2 SQIVND (reference sequence). With V trimmed by 1 base and J by 2 bases, 4 bases remained unmatched. Here the CDR3 reads CASSIASGQPYEQYF. CDR3 bases: TGTGCCAGTAGTATAGCTAGCGGGCAGCCCTACGAGCAGTACTTC.

V is TRBV5-6 and J is TRBJ1-2; no clear D gene. The V end lost 2 bases, the J end lost 1 base, and 12 bases lay between the germline ends. The CDR3 totals 15 residues. Germline V gene lookup returns CDR1 SGHDT and CDR2 YYEEEE. CDR3 sequence reads: CASSFVGGVNYGYTF. The CDR3 nucleotides read TGTGCCAGCAGCTTCGTGGGCGGGGTTAACTATGGCTACACCTTC.

The chain links TRBV6-1 to TRBJ1-2; D gene ambiguous. V dropped 0 bases and J dropped 8 bases, with 10 bases sitting between them. CDR1 and CDR2 (germline): MNHNS, SASEGT. This CDR3 has 13 amino acids. In DNA form, the CDR3 reads TGTGCCAGCAGTGAAGCAATAAGCCGCGGCTACACCTTC. Its translation: CASSEAISRGYTF.

This CDR3 reads CASSVSGGTLNEQFF. The CDR3 region has the DNA TGTGCCAGCAGCGTTAGCGGGGGCACCTTAAATGAGCAGTTCTTC. The chain recombines TRBV9 with TRBJ2-1; 9 bases are a match to TRBD2. J was trimmed by 7 bases and V by 2 bases; bases with no gene match: 7. CDR3 length: 15 residues. Germline V gene data show CDR1 as SGDLS and CDR2 as YYNGEE.

The chain has TRBV6-5 and TRBJ1-4; perhaps TRBD1 as D (5 bases). Trimming took 7 bases from V and 14 from J, leaving 23 bases between them. CDR1 and CDR2 (germline): MNHEY, SVGAGI. This CDR3 comprises 14 residues. The CDR3 is CASTDTYGVTELFF. The CDR3 DNA reads TGTGCCAGCACCGACACCTACGGTGTGACAGAGCTGTTTTTT.

The rearrangement uses TRBV18 and TRBJ2-7; D is ambiguous. Germline V CDR1 and CDR2: KGHSH, LQKENI. CDR3 length: 16 residues. Trimming stripped 2 bases from V and 2 bases from J, with 16 bases between. The CDR3 region is CASSPGWALEAYEQYF. CDR3 DNA: TGTGCCAGCTCACCAGGGTGGGCATTGGAAGCCTACGAGCAGTACTTC.

The chain is built from TRBV15 and TRBJ2-7; 7 bases are a match to TRBD2. This CDR3 contains 14 residues. From germline, CDR1 is LNHNV and CDR2 YYDKDF (reference sequence). V shed 1 base, J shed 4 bases, and the junction held 4 bases outside the gene matches. CDR3 protein: CATSRGGSGYEQYF. CDR3 nucleotides: TGTGCCACCAGCAGAGGCGGGAGTGGTTACGAGCAGTACTTC.

This clone came up once. The rearrangement uses TRBV4-1 and TRBJ1-1; tentative D call: TRBD1 (6 bases). The CDR3 has 13 residues. Germline V gene lookup returns CDR1 MGHRA and CDR2 YSYEKL. V was pared by 5 bases and J by 1 base, with 8 bases between. The CDR3 protein is CASSGTRNTEAFF. The CDR3 nucleotides read TGCGCCAGCAGCGGGACACGGAACACTGAAGCTTTCTTT.

This chain uses TRBV4-3 with TRBJ2-7; D may be TRBD1 (5 bases). V dropped 0 bases and J dropped 3 bases, with 12 bases sitting between them. The CDR3 spans 15 residues. In germline, CDR1 is LGHNA, CDR2 YSLEER. CDR3 in amino acids: CASSQDRPGIYEQYF. CDR3 sequence (DNA): TGCGCCAGCAGCCAAGATAGACCAGGGATCTACGAGCAGTACTTC.

The chain has TRBV3-1 (or the pseudogene TRBV3-2) and TRBJ2-4; the match to TRBD2 covers 7 bases. J lost 9 bases, V lost 2 bases, and 7 bases had no gene match. The CDR3 has 14 residues. The germline gives CDR1 LGHDT, CDR2 YNNKEL (reference sequence). Here the CDR3 DNA reads TGTGCCAGCAGCCAAAGCGGGAAGGGTGGCATTCAGTACTTC. Translated: CASSQSGKGGIQYF.

V and J are TRBV6-5 and TRBJ1-1; 12 bases agree with TRBD1. The CDR3 covers 14 residues. Germline V gene lookup returns CDR1 MNHEY and CDR2 SVGAGI. The V gene end was trimmed by 2 bases and the J gene end by 6 bases; junction bases not matched to a gene: 1. The CDR3 spells CASSYGTGGPEAFF. CDR3 DNA sequence: TGTGCCAGCAGTTACGGGACAGGGGGCCCTGAAGCTTTCTTT.

V is TRBV6-1 and J is TRBJ1-5; no definite D call. The CDR3 is 15 amino acids. Germline assignment: CDR1 MNHNS and CDR2 SASEGT. V was trimmed by 0 bases and J by 10 bases, leaving 16 bases between them. The CDR3 region has the DNA TGTGCCAGCAGTGAAGCGCTTCCAGGTATCAGCCCCCAGCATTTT. This translates into CASSEALPGISPQHF.

This clone was seen more than once but under ten times. The chain employs TRBV29-1 and TRBJ2-7; tentatively, D is TRBD2 (6 bases). In germline, CDR1 is SQVTM, CDR2 ANQGSEA. CDR3 length: 12 amino acids. The V end was cut by 6 bases, the J end by 5 bases, with 14 bases between. The CDR3 DNA sequence: TGCAGCGTCCCGGGGCCGGGGGACGAGCAGTACTTC. Amino acid sequence: CSVPGPGDEQYF.

The gene calls are TRBV19 and TRBJ2-7, with 10 nucleotides matching TRBD2. In germline, CDR1 is LNHDA, CDR2 SQIVND (reference sequence). J lost 7 bases, V lost 2 bases, and 8 bases had no gene match. CDR3 length equals 15 residues. The CDR3 reads CASSISGSGRPEQYF. The CDR3 DNA reads as TGTGCCAGTAGTATATCGGGTAGCGGGAGGCCTGAGCAGTACTTC.

The chain joins TRBV5-1 to TRBJ2-1, with 10 positions matching TRBD2. Per the germline V gene, CDR1 is SGHRS and CDR2 is YFSETQ. This CDR3 is 15 amino acids long. The junction had 4 bases not matched to a gene; V was cut back by 0 bases and J by 7 bases. CDR3 protein: CASSLEASGRNEQFF. CDR3 DNA sequence: TGCGCCAGCAGCTTGGAGGCTAGCGGGAGAAATGAGCAGTTCTTC.

The chain carries TRBV15 and TRBJ2-1, with a tentative D call TRBD2 (5 bases). CDR1 is LNHNV, CDR2 YYDKDF, per germline (reference sequence). V dropped 3 bases and J dropped 1 base, with 13 bases sitting between them. This CDR3 is 16 amino acids long. CDR3 amino acids: CATSRAPSGSYNEQFF. In DNA, the CDR3 is TGTGCCACCAGCAGGGCCCCCTCGGGGTCCTACAATGAGCAGTTCTTC.

The chain is built from TRBV29-1 and TRBJ2-7; a weak D match, TRBD2 (5 bases). The CDR3 is 11 amino acids. V was pared by 6 bases and J by 6 bases, with 12 bases between. Germline CDR1 reads SQVTM; CDR2 reads ANQGSEA. Here the CDR3 DNA reads TGCAGCGTGCGAGAGGGCGGCGAGCAGTACTTC. As protein: CSVREGGEQYF.